This T cell receptor beta chain was recorded in a study of tumor and adjacent non-tumor tissue in lung cancer. Germline CDR1 reads SNHLY; CDR2 reads FYNNEI. The CDR3 is 12 residues long. Trimming at V came to 5 bases and at J to 9 bases, leaving 3 bases not matched to a gene. TCRbeta libraries were built with three rounds of nested PCR, modified from ARM-PCR. TCRdb reanalysed the multiplex PCR reads using MiXCR and keeps one entry per CDR3 protein. The sample has approximately 47,000 distinct CDR3 sequences; 64% are singletons. RNA was extracted from bulk tissue without any cell sorting. The normal lung tissue was taken more than 3 cm from the tumor edge. This clonotype was seen more than once but under ten times.

What was sequenced was distant non-tumor lung tissue. The sequence was obtained from a woman between 65 and 79 years old with non-small cell lung cancer. The chain couples TRBV2 to TRBJ2-1; 8 bases are shared with TRBD2. The CDR3 bases are TGTGCCAGCAGTCTTCGGGGGGGTGAGCAGTTCTTC. Translated: CASSLRGGEQFF.